The 14 T cell receptor beta chains reported below all come from one sample, sequenced in a study of T cell repertoires in cytomegalovirus infection. TCRdb fed the reads into MiXCR, producing one record per CDR3 protein. The sample lists roughly 720,000 distinct CDR3 sequences, 35% to 45% occurring once. The sequencing input was PBMCs. The receptor source for this set is a human donor in good health (CMV status not recorded). Some clones in this sample may be carry-over from other donors' samples.

This clonotype was recorded a few times. CDR3 coding DNA: TGCGCCAGCAGCCGGGACCCCGGGACGGGAAACACCATATATTTT. Translated, it gives CASSRDPGTGNTIYF. The chain is built from TRBV5-1 and TRBJ1-3; perhaps TRBD1 as D (5 bases). Germline V gene lookup returns CDR1 SGHRS and CDR2 YFSETQ. Trimming shortened V by 4 bases and J by 4 bases, and 15 bases separated the two germline ends. The CDR3 runs to 15 residues.

The V and J genes are TRBV19 and TRBJ2-7; tentatively, D is TRBD1 (7 bases). The ends were cut back, 4 bases at V and 6 bases at J, with 13 bases in the middle. Per germline, CDR1 LNHDA and CDR2 SQIVND (reference sequence). The CDR3 is 13 amino acids. The CDR3 region has the DNA TGTGCCAGTAGTACCCAGGGGGGATCCGAGCAGTACTTC. Its protein is CASSTQGGSEQYF.

The V call is TRBV5-1, the J call TRBJ1-2, with D unclear. V lost 6 bases and J 2 bases, leaving 11 bases between the germline ends. CDR3 length: 13 amino acids. CDR1 is SGHRS and CDR2 is YFSETQ in the germline V gene. The CDR3 region has the DNA TGCGCCAGCACTCGGGCTGCGAACTATGGCTACACCTTC. Translating gives CASTRAANYGYTF.

CDR3 DNA: TGTGCCAGCAGTTTTCTGACAGGCCAGACCGGGGAGCTGTTTTTT. This gives the protein CASSFLTGQTGELFF. The rearrangement uses TRBV27 and TRBJ2-2; TRBD1 might be the D (6 bases). The CDR3 covers 15 residues. Between the trimmed V and J ends, which lost 3 bases and 5 bases, there was a span of 13 bases. CDR1 and CDR2 from the germline V gene are MNHEY and SMNVEV (reference sequence).

The chain links TRBV19 to TRBJ2-7; TRBD1 aligns across 7 bases. Germline V lookup: CDR1 LNHDA, CDR2 SQIVND (reference sequence). The CDR3 contains 14 residues. J gave up 1 base and V 3 bases, and 3 bases lay outside the gene matches. The CDR3 reads CASSIGQVSYEQYF. CDR3 in DNA: TGTGCCAGTAGTATTGGACAGGTTTCCTACGAGCAGTACTTC. Filled out from reference TRBV19 and TRBJ2-7, the complete variable domain reads DGGITQSPKYLFRKEGQNVTLSCEQNLNHDAMYWYRQDPGQGLRLIYYSQIVNDFQKGDIAEGYSVSREKKESFPLTVTSAQKNPTAFYLCASSIGQVSYEQYFGPGTRLTVT.

The chain employs TRBV14 and TRBJ2-1; weak D call: TRBD2 (5 bases). CDR1 SGHDN and CDR2 FVKESK come from the germline V gene. The CDR3 spans 15 residues. Between the trimmed V and J ends, which lost 1 base and 2 bases, there was a span of 9 bases. CDR3 bases: TGTGCCAGCAGCCAAGTTCGGGGTACCTACAATGAGCAGTTCTTC. Translation gives CASSQVRGTYNEQFF.

About this clonotype itself: This may be a read error: a much more frequent sequence differs by one nucleotide. The rearrangement uses TRBV7-2 and TRBJ2-2; the D gene is possibly TRBD2 (5 bases). The CDR3 runs 16 residues. Per the germline V gene, CDR1 is SGHTA and CDR2 is FQGNSA. The CDR3 reads CASSSGLPPWTGKLFF. The CDR3 nucleotides read TGTGCCAGCAGTTCCGGACTCCCTCCTTGGACCGGGAAGCTGTTTTTT. Variable domain in full (rest from reference TRBV7-2 and TRBJ2-2): GAGVSQSPSNKVTEKGKDVELRCDPISGHTALYWYRQSLGQGLEFLIYFQGNSAPDKSGLPSDRFSAERTGGSVSTLTIQRTQQEDSAVYLCASSSGLPPWTGKLFFGEGSRLTVL.

The chain links TRBV7-2 to TRBJ2-7; weak D call: TRBD1 (6 bases). In germline, CDR1 is SGHTA, CDR2 FQGNSA. The ends were cut back, 4 bases at V and 7 bases at J, with 11 bases in the middle. CDR3 length: 12 amino acids. The DNA for the CDR3 is TGTGCCAGCAGCTGGGGGCGCGAGGAGCAGTACTTC. Amino acid sequence: CASSWGREEQYF. Drawing the rest from reference TRBV7-2 and TRBJ2-7, the complete variable domain is GAGVSQSPSNKVTEKGKDVELRCDPISGHTALYWYRQSLGQGLEFLIYFQGNSAPDKSGLPSDRFSAERTGGSVSTLTIQRTQQEDSAVYLCASSWGREEQYFGPGTRLTVT.

This chain connects TRBV28 to TRBJ1-1; D gene unclear. With 2 bases removed from V and 6 bases from J, the gap between germline ends came to 7 bases. This CDR3 spans 12 amino acids. Germline values: CDR1 MDHEN, CDR2 SYDVKM. The DNA of the CDR3 is TGTGCCAGCAGTTTAGGTTGGTCTGAAGCTTTCTTT. It is translated as CASSLGWSEAFF.

Comments on this clonotype: The conserved final phenylalanine or tryptophan is absent from the CDR3, which likely points to a read error. The rearrangement uses TRBV13 and TRBJ1-5, with TRBD1 matching 8 bases. Germline values: CDR1 PRHDT, CDR2 FYEKMQ (reference sequence). CDR3 length: 18 amino acids. The CDR3 region has the DNA TGTGCCATCAGCGGCGGGACAGGAGGACGGGGGGCCAATCAGCCCCAGCATTTG. As protein: CAISGGTGGRGANQPQHL.

The rearrangement uses TRBV27 and TRBJ2-5; D ambiguous. Looked up from germline, CDR1 is MNHEY and CDR2 is SMNVEV (reference sequence). Trimming took off 0 bases at V and 4 bases at J, with 12 bases between the two ends. The CDR3 runs to 15 residues. The CDR3 coding sequence is TGTGCCAGCAGTTTATCTTCAACCCCAATAGAGACCCAGTACTTC. It yields the protein CASSLSSTPIETQYF.

This clonotype showed up just a few times. V usage is TRBV7-8 and J usage is TRBJ1-5, with no clear D. CDR3 length equals 15 residues. V was pared by 4 bases and J by 0 bases, with 10 bases between. CDR1 and CDR2 (germline): SGHVS, FQNEAQ. CDR3 in DNA: TGTGCCAGCAGCTCTACAGTACTTAGCAATCAGCCCCAGCATTTT. Amino acids: CASSSTVLSNQPQHF. The full variable domain, in which reference TRBV7-8 and TRBJ1-5 provide the parts outside the CDR3, is GAGVSQSPRYKVAKRGQDVALRCDPISGHVSLFWYQQALGQGPEFLTYFQNEAQLDKSGLPSDRFFAERPEGSVSTLKIQRTQQEDSAVYLCASSSTVLSNQPQHFGDGTRLSIL.

The V and J genes are TRBV18 and TRBJ1-1, with D possibly matching TRBD1 (5 bases). The V end was cut by 5 bases, the J end by 7 bases, with 14 bases between. Germline V gives CDR1 KGHSH, CDR2 LQKENI. The CDR3 has 13 amino acids. The CDR3 region has the DNA TGTGCCAGCTCATCTGGGCTAAGGGGTGAAGCTTTCTTT. Translating gives CASSSGLRGEAFF.

This clonotype showed up many times. The chain employs TRBV7-2 and TRBJ2-3; TRBD2 matches 11 bases. Trimming cost V 4 bases and J 8 bases; bases outside gene matches: 11. The CDR3 loop spans 16 amino acids. Germline CDR1 SGHTA, CDR2 FQGNSA. The CDR3, as DNA: TGTGCCAGCAGCTCTACGACTAGCGGGACCCTAGGTACGCAGTATTTT. This sequence encodes CASSSTTSGTLGTQYF.